The next 18 T cell receptor beta chains were all read from a single sample in a study of blood T cell repertoires in COVID-19. The method was immunoSEQ multiplex PCR; TCRdb's version includes in-frame clones alone and lacks a portion of them. The sample includes 200,000 to 300,000 clones, around 83% seen only once; the top ten take around 2%. The sample taken for sequencing was peripheral blood. These receptors came from a man aged 30-40 years who had recovered from COVID-19.

This clone showed up just a few times. V is TRBV11-2 and J is TRBJ2-7; TRBD1 aligns across 9 bases. V trimming: 5 bases; J trimming: 4 bases; junction bases outside the gene matches: 9. CDR1 SGHAT and CDR2 FQNNGV come from the germline V gene. This CDR3 region has 15 residues. In DNA, the CDR3 is TGTGCCAGCAGCCCCATACAGGGGGCGGGGTACGAGCAGTACTTC. Translating it yields CASSPIQGAGYEQYF.

The chain is built from TRBV5-1 and TRBJ2-6; D gene ambiguous. V was cut by 5 bases and J by 2 bases, with 8 bases left in between. Germline V gives CDR1 SGHRS, CDR2 YFSETQ. The CDR3 consists of 14 residues. This chain's CDR3 is CASRSEAGANVLTF. The CDR3 nucleotides are TGCGCCAGCAGGAGTGAGGCTGGGGCCAACGTCCTGACTTTC. The entire variable domain, with the rest obtained from reference TRBV5-1 and TRBJ2-6, is as follows: KAGVTQTPRYLIKTRGQQVTLSCSPISGHRSVSWYQQTPGQGLQFLFEYFSETQRNKGNFPGRFSGRQFSNSRSEMNVSTLELGDSALYLCASRSEAGANVLTFGAGSRLTVL.

The J gene is TRBJ1-2, the V gene TRBV7-9; TRBD1 agrees at 7 bases. Trimming at V came to 5 bases and at J to 2 bases, leaving 5 bases not matched to a gene. This CDR3 is built from 14 residues. The germline V gene encodes CDR1 SEHNR and CDR2 FQNEAQ (reference sequence). CDR3 bases: TGTGCCAGCAGCCCCGGGACAGTAAACTATGGCTACACCTTC. The encoded protein is CASSPGTVNYGYTF.

This chain uses TRBV9 with TRBJ1-2; possible D gene TRBD1, 6 bases. This CDR3 region has 15 residues. V was pared by 3 bases and J by 7 bases, with 19 bases between. Germline lookup yields CDR1 SGDLS and CDR2 YYNGEE. CDR3 nucleotides: TGTGCCAGCAGCGCTAGGGACACCAACCCCGGTGGCTACACCTTC. It specifies CASSARDTNPGGYTF.

The chain recombines TRBV28 with TRBJ2-7; 7 nucleotides align to TRBD1. Germline V gene data show CDR1 as MDHEN and CDR2 as SYDVKM. V was pared by 3 bases and J by 2 bases, with 4 bases of the junction left unmatched. The CDR3 extends over 14 amino acids. CDR3 sequence (DNA): TGTGCCAGCAGTTTGATGACAGGGCCCTACGAGCAGTACTTC. Translated, it gives CASSLMTGPYEQYF.

The rearrangement links TRBV2 to TRBJ1-2, with D tentatively TRBD1 (5 bases). The ends were cut back, 6 bases at V and 2 bases at J, with 10 bases in the middle. This CDR3 comprises 13 residues. CDR1 and CDR2 (germline): SNHLY, FYNNEI. The DNA of the CDR3 is TGTGCCAGCAGCACCGGACAAAACTATGGCTACACCTTC. This encodes CASSTGQNYGYTF. Together with reference TRBV2 and TRBJ1-2, the CDR3 gives the full variable domain: EPEVTQTPSHQVTQMGQEVILRCVPISNHLYFYWYRQILGQKVEFLVSFYNNEISEKSEIFDDQFSVERPDGSNFTLKIRSTKLEDSAMYFCASSTGQNYGYTFGSGTRLTVV.

The table lists this clone with a count of one. The J gene is TRBJ1-5, the V gene TRBV2; 8 nucleotides align to TRBD1. Germline-derived CDR1 and CDR2 are SNHLY and FYNNEI. The ends lost 4 bases at V and 2 bases at J; junction bases unmatched: 4. The CDR3 covers 15 residues. CDR3 region: CASSGTGQGNQPQHF. As DNA, the CDR3 is TGTGCCAGCAGTGGGACAGGGCAAGGCAATCAGCCCCAGCATTTT.

The chain recombines TRBV21-1 with TRBJ2-3; the DNA was not used to check the table's D call, TRBD1. TRBV21-1 is a recognized pseudogene. This CDR3 has 12 residues. CDR3 region: CASGPLQGVRYF. As DNA, the CDR3 is TGTGCCAGCGGCCCACTACAGGGGGTACGGTATTTT.

The chain employs TRBV19 and TRBJ1-1, with 7 bases lining up with TRBD1. V lost 3 bases to trimming and J lost 0 bases; unmatched junction nucleotides: 7. Germline V gene data show CDR1 as LNHDA and CDR2 as SQIVND (reference sequence). CDR3 length: 16 amino acids. For the CDR3, the DNA is TGTGCCAGTAGTATCCCTGGACAGGTCATGAACACTGAAGCTTTCTTT. Translated: CASSIPGQVMNTEAFF.

This rearrangement joins TRBV9 to TRBJ2-7; the match to TRBD2 covers 9 bases. Germline V gene lookup returns CDR1 SGDLS and CDR2 YYNGEE. The trim removed 3 bases at V and 5 bases at J, leaving 12 bases unmatched. The CDR3 contains 16 residues. The CDR3 region is CASSGEDSGLADEQYF. Here the CDR3 DNA reads TGTGCCAGCAGCGGAGAGGATTCGGGACTAGCCGACGAGCAGTACTTC.

The chain recombines TRBV5-1 with TRBJ1-4, with a weak D call TRBD1 (5 bases). Germline CDR1 and CDR2: SGHRS and YFSETQ. The CDR3 has 14 residues. V was pared by 4 bases and J by 5 bases, with 12 bases between. The CDR3 sequence is CASSPVGGNEKLFF. The CDR3 region has the DNA TGCGCCAGCAGCCCGGTGGGGGGGAATGAAAAACTGTTTTTT.

The chain joins TRBV2 to TRBJ2-1; D perhaps matches TRBD2 (6 bases). CDR3 length equals 14 residues. Trimming took off 6 bases at V and 6 bases at J, with 15 bases between the two ends. The germline gives CDR1 SNHLY, CDR2 FYNNEI. CDR3 nucleotide sequence: TGTGCCAGCAGGGACTCAAGGGGAGGCAATGAGCAGTTCTTC. Amino acids: CASRDSRGGNEQFF.

This sequence joins TRBV19 and TRBJ2-2; maybe TRBD1 (5 bases). Trimming removed 3 bases from V and 5 bases from J, with 13 bases in between. Germline V lookup: CDR1 LNHDA, CDR2 SQIVND (reference sequence). The CDR3 spans 15 residues. The CDR3 spells CASSISRQTTGELFF. DNA of the CDR3: TGTGCCAGTAGTATCTCTCGACAGACTACCGGGGAGCTGTTTTTT.

The genes are TRBV28 and TRBJ1-2, with D perhaps matching TRBD1 (5 bases). Germline CDR1 reads MDHEN; CDR2 reads SYDVKM. The CDR3 is 12 residues long. The V gene lost 2 bases and the J gene lost 9 bases, with 10 bases spanning the gap. CDR3: CASSLQGDSYTF. In DNA, the CDR3 is TGTGCCAGCAGTTTACAAGGGGATAGCTACACCTTC.

The V call is TRBV18, the J call TRBJ2-1; D is perhaps TRBD1 (5 bases). In germline, CDR1 is KGHSH, CDR2 LQKENI. This CDR3 is 13 amino acids long. Trimming stripped 4 bases from V and 8 bases from J, with 12 bases between. CDR3 sequence reads: CASSLQGTDEQFF. CDR3 DNA: TGTGCCAGCTCACTCCAGGGAACCGATGAGCAGTTCTTC.

This sequence joins TRBV19 and TRBJ1-6, with D possibly being TRBD1 (6 bases). This CDR3 is 16 amino acids long. The V gene's germline CDR1 is LNHDA and CDR2 SQIVND (reference sequence). Deletions cut 3 bases from V and 7 bases from J, with 16 bases between. Written as DNA, the CDR3 is TGTGCCAGTAGTATTTCCGGGGACATTCCCAATTCACCCCTCCACTTT. This encodes CASSISGDIPNSPLHF.

The gene calls are TRBV2 and TRBJ2-4; 8 bases align to TRBD1. With V trimmed by 4 bases and J by 6 bases, 5 bases remained unmatched. This CDR3 region has 14 residues. The germline V gene encodes CDR1 SNHLY and CDR2 FYNNEI. The CDR3 DNA follows: TGTGCCAGCAGTGCGCGACAGGGGTCAAACATTCAGTACTTC. Encoded protein: CASSARQGSNIQYF.

The gene calls are TRBV19 and TRBJ1-6, with 11 positions matching TRBD1. CDR3 length: 13 amino acids. V lost 11 bases to trimming and J lost 10 bases; unmatched junction nucleotides: 7. CDR1 and CDR2 from the germline V gene are LNHDA and SQIVND (reference sequence). CDR3 nucleotides: TGTGCCGTGAAGGGACAGGGGGAATCACCCCTCCACTTT. Translation: CAVKGQGESPLHF.